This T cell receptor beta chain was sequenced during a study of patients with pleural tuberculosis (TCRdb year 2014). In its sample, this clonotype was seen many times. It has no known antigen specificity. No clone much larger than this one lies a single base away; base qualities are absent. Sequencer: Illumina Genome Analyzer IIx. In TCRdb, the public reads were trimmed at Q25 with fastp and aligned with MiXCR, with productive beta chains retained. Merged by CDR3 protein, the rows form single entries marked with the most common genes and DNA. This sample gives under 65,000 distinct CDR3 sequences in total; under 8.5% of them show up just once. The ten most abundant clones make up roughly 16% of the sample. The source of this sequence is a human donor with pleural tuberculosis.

The CDR3 here reads CASSRWDQINYGYTF. Here is the DNA: TGTGCCAGCAGCAGGTGGGACCAAATTAACTATGGCTACACCTTC. The V and J genes are TRBV13 and TRBJ1-2, with a tentative D gene TRBD1 over 5 matching bases. V sheds 5 bases and J sheds 1 base, leaving 14 bases between their ends. From its cysteine to its phenylalanine, the CDR3 spans 15 amino acids. Of all the DNA, just the CDR3 is kept, 45 bases in frame from base 1. The germline V gene (reference sequence) sets CDR1 to PRHDT and CDR2 to FYEKMQ.